This entry concerns a single TCR beta chain. The sample is drawn from a study of molecular identifiers for immune sequencing clone quantification. The CDR3 loop spans 17 amino acids. Germline trimming cut 0 bases from V and 2 bases from J; bases unmatched to any gene: 7. The germline V gene has CDR1 SEHNR and CDR2 FQNEAQ (reference sequence). The authors built bulk TCR libraries by previously described methods with listed TCR primers. Via MiXCR, TCRdb re-called the PCR reads, giving one row per CDR3 protein. Among about half a million distinct CDR3 sequences listed, roughly 23% were seen once. This rearrangement joins TRBV7-9 to TRBJ2-7, with 10 bases identical to TRBD2. The source of this sequence is a human donor in good health. Some libraries in this study had Jurkat cell RNA spiked in. The specimen was naive CD8+ T cells from blood, with Jurkat cell RNA spiked in. This sample's subset: FACS-sorted CD8+CD4-CCR7+CD45RA+ naive T cells. This chain's CDR3 is CASSLARGLADPYEQYF. In DNA form, the CDR3 reads TGTGCCAGCAGCTTAGCGCGAGGACTAGCGGACCCCTACGAGCAGTACTTC.